Listed below are T cell receptor beta chains from one sample, sequenced in a study of shared clonotypes between healthy human individuals. Repertoires were generated with immunoSEQ multiplex PCR, while TCRdb's copy carries only in-frame clones and drops some. The data hold some 1,100,000 clones, with 78% observed a single time. Sequences were obtained from memory CD4+ T cells from PBMCs. The receptors derive from a man aged 18-30 years in good health. Some clones in this sample may be carry-over from other donors' samples. The CDR3 runs from the conserved cysteine through the conserved F or W. A D gene is named only where the DNA matches it firmly. Clone size, where shown, is once, few, many, or a class for clones that have expanded.

>-|-|TRBJ1-1|TRBV9
CASSVAQVWQPPTEAFF
TGTGCCAGCAGCGTAGCCCAGGTTTGGCAGCCCCCCACTGAAGCTTTCTTT
>-|-|TRBJ1-5|TRBV15
CATSKTGWGNQPQHF
TGTGCCACCAGCAAAACAGGGTGGGGCAATCAGCCCCAGCATTTT
>-|-|TRBJ1-4|TRBV28
CASDSLGGGGEKLFF
TGTGCCAGCGATTCCCTCGGAGGGGGAGGTGAAAAACTGTTTTTT
>-|-|TRBJ2-4|TRBV9
CASSNQGNQNIQYF
TGTGCCAGCAGCAATCAAGGGAACCAAAACATTCAGTACTTC
>-|many|TRBJ2-7|TRBV27
CASSQGRSSYEQYF
TGTGCCAGCAGCCAGGGACGGAGCTCCTACGAGCAGTACTTC
>TRBD1|-|TRBJ1-6|TRBV4-2
CASSQGEGQGMTPLHF
TGTGCCAGCAGCCAAGGCGAGGGACAGGGGATGACACCCCTCCACTTT
>-|few|TRBJ1-2|TRBV19
CASSIDDRRSSYYGYTF
TGTGCCAGTAGTATAGACGACAGGAGATCTTCCTACTATGGCTACACCTTC
>TRBD2|-|TRBJ2-7|TRBV27
CASSFLVAGAYEQYF
TGTGCCAGCAGTTTTTTGGTAGCGGGAGCCTACGAGCAGTACTTC
>-|-|TRBJ2-7|TRBV15
CATSRPGTSDEQYF
TGTGCCACCAGCAGACCCGGGACAAGTGACGAGCAGTACTTC
>TRBD2|-|TRBJ2-4|TRBV5-1
CASSPTSGSTKNIQYF
TGCGCCAGCAGCCCAACTAGCGGGAGTACCAAAAACATTCAGTACTTC
>-|-|TRBJ1-1|TRBV7-9
CASSLGAGANTEAFF
TGTGCCAGCAGCTTAGGTGCGGGGGCCAACACTGAAGCTTTCTTT
>-|-|TRBJ2-7|TRBV14
CASSQEPGKPASYEQYF
TGTGCCAGCAGCCAAGAGCCCGGAAAACCTGCCTCCTACGAGCAGTACTTC
>-|-|TRBJ2-7|TRBV5-1
CASSTQGSSSYEQYF
TGCGCCAGCAGCACCCAGGGGTCGAGCTCCTACGAGCAGTACTTC
>-|-|TRBJ2-7|TRBV28
CASSPFGGSNYEQYF
TGTGCCAGCAGTCCCTTTGGTGGGAGTAACTACGAGCAGTACTTC
>TRBD2|few|TRBJ2-3|TRBV19
CASSMPSGGSPDTQYF
TGTGCCAGTAGTATGCCCTCCGGCGGGAGCCCAGATACGCAGTATTTT
>-|-|TRBJ1-1|TRBV20-1
CSAMGTEAAFF
TGCAGTGCTATGGGGACGGAGGCTGCTTTCTTT
>-|-|TRBJ2-1|TRBV7-8
CASSLFPASSYNEQFF
TGTGCCAGCAGCTTATTCCCAGCCAGCTCCTACAATGAGCAGTTCTTC
>-|few|TRBJ1-5|TRBV6-5
CASSSTAGGWNQPQHF
TGTGCCAGCAGTTCCACCGCGGGAGGATGGAATCAGCCCCAGCATTTT
>-|once|TRBJ1-3|TRBV19
CASILGSGVGSGNTIYF
TGTGCCAGTATTCTTGGCAGCGGAGTTGGCTCTGGAAACACCATATATTTT
>-|-|TRBJ1-2|TRBV5-6
CASSLLSGANYGYTF
TGTGCCAGCAGCTTGCTTTCAGGAGCTAACTATGGCTACACCTTC
>-|few|TRBJ2-3|TRBV7-8
CASSSLGGRDTQYF
TGTGCCAGCAGCTCTCTAGGGGGAAGAGATACGCAGTATTTT
>-|-|TRBJ2-7|TRBV5-6
CASSRAGAYEQYF
TGTGCCAGCAGCAGGGCAGGGGCCTACGAGCAGTACTTC
>-|-|TRBJ1-5|TRBV28
CASRPINSNQPQHF
TGTGCCAGCAGGCCGATTAATAGCAATCAGCCCCAGCATTTT
>TRBD1|-|TRBJ2-7|TRBV23-1
CASSHPGQGKSYEQYF
TGCGCCAGCAGTCACCCCGGACAGGGCAAGTCCTACGAGCAGTACTTC
>TRBD2|-|TRBJ2-7|TRBV15
CATSRAGTSSYEQYF
TGTGCCACCAGCAGAGCCGGGACTAGCTCCTACGAGCAGTACTTC
>-|few|TRBJ1-2|TRBV28
CASSGQGLGYTF
TGTGCCAGCAGTGGGCAGGGTCTTGGCTACACCTTC
>-|-|TRBJ1-1|TRBV21-1
CASSKSSPGSVGGENTEAFF
TGTGCCAGCAGCAAATCGTCACCCGGAAGCGTCGGGGGAGAGAACACTGAAGCTTTCTTT
>-|many|TRBJ2-7|TRBV13
CASSLVGTYEQYF
TGTGCCAGCAGCTTAGTTGGGACTTACGAGCAGTACTTC
>-|-|TRBJ2-2|TRBV19
CASSIGGHIGELFF
TGTGCCAGTAGTATAGGGGGACATATCGGGGAGCTGTTTTTT
>-|-|TRBJ2-6|TRBV18
CASSQGGFSSGANVLTF
TGTGCCAGCTCCCAGGGGGGATTTAGCTCTGGGGCCAACGTCCTGACTTTC
>-|-|TRBJ2-3|TRBV28
CASSLSGGTRTTDTQYF
TGTGCCAGCAGTTTATCTGGGGGAACCCGTACCACAGATACGCAGTATTTT
>-|once|TRBJ2-7|TRBV7-2
CASSSPGALEQYF
TGTGCCAGCAGCTCGCCAGGGGCCCTCGAGCAGTACTTC
>TRBD2|once|TRBJ2-5|TRBV4-1
CASSRSAGGQETQYF
TGCGCCAGCAGCCGTTCTGCGGGAGGGCAAGAGACCCAGTACTTC
>TRBD2|-|TRBJ2-3|TRBV6-5
CASSLAGGRPDTQYF
TGTGCCAGCAGTTTAGCGGGAGGGAGGCCAGATACGCAGTATTTT
>-|-|TRBJ2-7|TRBV11-1
CASSRRGGYEQYF
TGTGCCAGCAGCCGTCGAGGGGGCTACGAGCAGTACTTC
>TRBD2|-|TRBJ2-1|TRBV5-1
CASSLGLAGGDEQFF
TGCGCCAGCAGCTTGGGACTAGCGGGAGGGGATGAGCAGTTCTTC
>TRBD1|-|TRBJ2-5|TRBV19
CASSISPGQGPYQETQYF
TGTGCCAGTAGTATCTCCCCGGGACAGGGGCCCTACCAAGAGACCCAGTACTTC
>-|-|TRBJ2-1|TRBV11-3
CASSRRRGISNEQFF
TGTGCCAGCAGCCGCCGGAGGGGGATTTCGAATGAGCAGTTCTTC
>TRBD1|-|TRBJ1-2|TRBV15
CATSRSGATGVYGYTF
TGTGCCACCAGCAGATCCGGGGCCACAGGGGTATACGGCTACACCTTC
>-|-|TRBJ2-3|TRBV29-1
CSVRILLTDTQYF
TGCAGCGTTAGGATCCTTCTCACAGATACGCAGTATTTT
>-|-|TRBJ1-3|TRBV9
CASSSTVNSGNTIYF
TGTGCCAGCAGCTCGACAGTGAACTCTGGAAACACCATATATTTT
>-|-|TRBJ1-1|TRBV9
CASRIHLNTEAFF
TGTGCCAGCAGGATTCACTTGAACACTGAAGCTTTCTTT
>-|-|TRBJ1-2|TRBV5-4
CASSPQGLSYGYTF
TGTGCCAGCAGCCCACAGGGTCTTAGCTATGGCTACACCTTC
>-|-|TRBJ2-1|TRBV4-1
CASSLSRGAGTADEQFF
TGCGCCAGCAGCCTCTCCCGCGGGGCCGGGACCGCGGATGAGCAGTTCTTC
>-|-|TRBJ1-1|TRBV29-1
CSQGGGHTEAFF
TGCAGCCAAGGGGGGGGACACACTGAAGCTTTCTTT
>-|-|TRBJ1-2|TRBV28
CASSPYRGSGYTF
TGTGCCAGCAGCCCCTATCGGGGCTCTGGCTACACCTTC
>-|-|TRBJ2-4|TRBV9
CASSTPGRANIQYF
TGTGCCAGCAGCACACCGGGCAGGGCCAACATTCAGTACTTC
>TRBD2|once|TRBJ2-7|TRBV7-3
CASSLDRPKTSGKIYEQYF
TGTGCCAGCAGCTTAGACCGACCGAAGACTAGCGGGAAGATCTACGAGCAGTACTTC
>-|-|TRBJ2-4|TRBV10-1
CASPLGEPPGDIQYF
TGCGCCAGCCCCTTGGGCGAGCCCCCGGGGGACATTCAGTACTTC
>TRBD1|-|TRBJ2-7|TRBV28
CVSSSGQGLYEQYF
TGTGTCAGCAGTTCCGGACAGGGTCTCTACGAGCAGTACTTC
>-|-|TRBJ2-3|TRBV7-3
CASSSTQGTQYF
TGTGCCAGCAGTTCGACCCAGGGTACGCAGTATTTT
>TRBD2|-|TRBJ2-1|TRBV28
CASRASGSYNEQFF
TGTGCCAGCAGAGCTAGCGGGAGTTACAATGAGCAGTTCTTC
>TRBD1|-|TRBJ1-5|TRBV7-2
CASSRDRDQPQHF
TGTGCCAGCAGTCGGGACAGGGATCAGCCCCAGCATTTT
>TRBD1|-|TRBJ2-7|TRBV6-1
CAISVRQGFSYEQYF
TGTGCCATCAGTGTTCGACAGGGGTTCTCCTACGAGCAGTACTTC
>TRBD2|-|TRBJ2-3|TRBV5-1
CASSLVAGGTDTQYF
TGCGCCAGCAGCTTGGTCGCGGGAGGTACAGATACGCAGTATTTT
>-|few|TRBJ1-2|TRBV28
CASSLAARGYGYTF
TGTGCCAGCAGTCTCGCTGCTCGGGGCTATGGCTACACCTTC